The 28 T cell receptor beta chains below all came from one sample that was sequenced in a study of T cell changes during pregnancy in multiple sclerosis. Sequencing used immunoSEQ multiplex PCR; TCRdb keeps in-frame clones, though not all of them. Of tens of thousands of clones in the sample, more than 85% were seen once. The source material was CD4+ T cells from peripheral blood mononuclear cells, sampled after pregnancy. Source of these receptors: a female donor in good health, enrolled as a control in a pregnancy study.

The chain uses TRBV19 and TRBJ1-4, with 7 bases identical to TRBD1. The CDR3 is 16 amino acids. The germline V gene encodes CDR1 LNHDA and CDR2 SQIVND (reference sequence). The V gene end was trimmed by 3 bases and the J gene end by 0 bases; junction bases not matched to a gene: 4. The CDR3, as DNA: TGTGCCAGTAGTATTTGGGACAGCGCAACTAATGAAAAACTGTTTTTT. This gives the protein CASSIWDSATNEKLFF.

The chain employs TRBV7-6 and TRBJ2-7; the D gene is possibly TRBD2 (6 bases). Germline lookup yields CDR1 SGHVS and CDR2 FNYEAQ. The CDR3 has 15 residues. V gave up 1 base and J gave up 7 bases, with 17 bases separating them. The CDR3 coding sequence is TGTGCCAGCAGCTTAGTGACCCGGGAGTTAGGGGAGCAGTACTTC. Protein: CASSLVTRELGEQYF. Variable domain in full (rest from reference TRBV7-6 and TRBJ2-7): GAGVSQSPRYKVTKRGQDVALRCDPISGHVSLYWYRQALGQGPEFLTYFNYEAQQDKSGLPNDRFSAERPEGSISTLTIQRTEQRDSAMYRCASSLVTRELGEQYFGPGTRLTVT.

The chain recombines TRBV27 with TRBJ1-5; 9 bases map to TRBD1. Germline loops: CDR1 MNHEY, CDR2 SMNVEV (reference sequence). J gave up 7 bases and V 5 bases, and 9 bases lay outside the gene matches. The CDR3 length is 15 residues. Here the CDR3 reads CASSAKTGGFQPQHF. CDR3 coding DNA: TGTGCCAGCAGTGCCAAGACAGGGGGATTCCAGCCCCAGCATTTT.

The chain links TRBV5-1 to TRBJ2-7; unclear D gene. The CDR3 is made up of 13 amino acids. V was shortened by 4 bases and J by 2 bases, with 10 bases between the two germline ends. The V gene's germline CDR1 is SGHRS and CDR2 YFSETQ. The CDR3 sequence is CASSKHQTYEQYF. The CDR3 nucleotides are TGCGCCAGCAGCAAACACCAAACCTACGAGCAGTACTTC.

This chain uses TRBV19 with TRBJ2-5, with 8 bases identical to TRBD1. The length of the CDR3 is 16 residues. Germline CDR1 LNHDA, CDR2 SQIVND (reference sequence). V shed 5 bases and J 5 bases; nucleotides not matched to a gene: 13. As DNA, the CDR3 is TGTGCCAGTAGTCGAATGAGGGCAGGGGGCGATGAGACCCAGTACTTC. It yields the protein CASSRMRAGGDETQYF.

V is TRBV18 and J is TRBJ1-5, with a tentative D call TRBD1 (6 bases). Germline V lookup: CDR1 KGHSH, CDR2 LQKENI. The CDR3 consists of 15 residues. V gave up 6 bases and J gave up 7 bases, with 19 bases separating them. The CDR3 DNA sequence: TGTGCCAGCTCGGAAGGAGGGGGGGGCTGGCAGCCCCAGCATTTT. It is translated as CASSEGGGGWQPQHF.

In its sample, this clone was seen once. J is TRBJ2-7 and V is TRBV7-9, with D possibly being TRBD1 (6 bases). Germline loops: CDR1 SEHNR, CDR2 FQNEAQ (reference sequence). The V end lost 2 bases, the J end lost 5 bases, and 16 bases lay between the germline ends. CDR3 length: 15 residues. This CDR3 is CASSLMLTGSDEQYF. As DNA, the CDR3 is TGTGCCAGCAGCTTAATGTTAACAGGGTCCGACGAGCAGTACTTC.

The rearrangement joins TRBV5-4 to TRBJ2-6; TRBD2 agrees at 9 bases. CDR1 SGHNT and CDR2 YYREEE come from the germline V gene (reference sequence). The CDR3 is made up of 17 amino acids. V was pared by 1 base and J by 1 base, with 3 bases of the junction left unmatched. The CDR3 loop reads CASSLLAGWSGANVLTF. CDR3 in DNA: TGTGCCAGCAGCTTGCTAGCGGGGTGGTCTGGGGCCAACGTCCTGACTTTC.

The CDR3 sequence: CASSYSGTGNSPLHF. For the CDR3, the DNA is TGTGCCAGCAGCTACTCCGGGACAGGGAACTCACCCCTCCACTTT. J is TRBJ1-6 and V is TRBV27; 9 bases are a match to TRBD1. Germline assignment: CDR1 MNHEY and CDR2 SMNVEV (reference sequence). This CDR3 is 15 amino acids long. Losses at the gene ends were 6 bases for V and 10 bases for J; bases not matched to a gene: 10.

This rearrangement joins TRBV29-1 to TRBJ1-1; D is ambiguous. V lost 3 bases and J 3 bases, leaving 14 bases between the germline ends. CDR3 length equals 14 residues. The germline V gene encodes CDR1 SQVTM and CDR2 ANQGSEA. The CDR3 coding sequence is TGCAGCGTTGATTTGCAGGCGAGCCACACTGAAGCTTTCTTT. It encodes CSVDLQASHTEAFF.

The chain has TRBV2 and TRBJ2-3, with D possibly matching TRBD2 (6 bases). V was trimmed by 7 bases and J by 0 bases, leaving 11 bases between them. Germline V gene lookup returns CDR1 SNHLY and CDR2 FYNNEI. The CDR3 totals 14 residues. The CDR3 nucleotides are TGTGCCAGCACGGGACTCACTAGCACAGATACGCAGTATTTT. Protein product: CASTGLTSTDTQYF.

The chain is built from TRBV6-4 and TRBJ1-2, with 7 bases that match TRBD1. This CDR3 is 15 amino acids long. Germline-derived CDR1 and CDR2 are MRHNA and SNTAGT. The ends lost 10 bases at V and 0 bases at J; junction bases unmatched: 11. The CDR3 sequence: CATNRQGIPNYGYTF. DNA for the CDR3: TGTGCCACCAACCGACAGGGAATTCCTAACTATGGCTACACCTTC.

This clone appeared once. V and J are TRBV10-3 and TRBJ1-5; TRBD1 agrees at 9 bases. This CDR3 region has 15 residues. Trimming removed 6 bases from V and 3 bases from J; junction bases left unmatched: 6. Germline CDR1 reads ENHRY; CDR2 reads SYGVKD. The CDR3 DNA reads TGTGCCATCAGATCGGGACAGGGCGTCAATCAGCCCCAGCATTTT. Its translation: CAIRSGQGVNQPQHF.

The CDR3 is CASSLVGGTAVNEQYF. In DNA, the CDR3 is TGTGCCAGCAGCTTAGTCGGGGGAACAGCAGTCAACGAGCAGTACTTC. The rearrangement uses TRBV7-2 and TRBJ2-7; D possibly corresponds to TRBD2 (6 bases). V was clipped by 1 base and J by 5 bases, with 18 bases between them. Per the germline V gene, CDR1 is SGHTA and CDR2 is FQGNSA. This CDR3 contains 16 residues.

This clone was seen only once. This CDR3 reads CASSSGTSGRYEQFF. The CDR3 nucleotides read TGTGCCAGCAGCTCCGGGACTAGCGGGAGATATGAGCAGTTCTTC. This chain uses TRBV27 with TRBJ2-1; TRBD2 aligns across 14 bases. Germline values: CDR1 MNHEY, CDR2 SMNVEV (reference sequence). The J segment lost 8 bases and the V segment lost 6 bases, leaving 6 bases of the junction unmatched. The CDR3 has 15 residues.

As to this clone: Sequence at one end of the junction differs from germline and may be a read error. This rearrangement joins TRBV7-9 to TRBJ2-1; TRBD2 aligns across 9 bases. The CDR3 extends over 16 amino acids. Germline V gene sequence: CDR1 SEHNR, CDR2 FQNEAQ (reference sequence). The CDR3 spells CASSLEAGGSYNDQFF. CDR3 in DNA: TGTGCCAGCAGCCTCGAAGCGGGAGGATCCTACAATGATCAGTTCTTC.

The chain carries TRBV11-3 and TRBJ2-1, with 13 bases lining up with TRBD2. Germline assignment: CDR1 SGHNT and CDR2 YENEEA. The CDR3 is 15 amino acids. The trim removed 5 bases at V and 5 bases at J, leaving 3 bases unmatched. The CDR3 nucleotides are TGTGCCAGCAGCCAAGGACTAGCGGGGGACAATGAGCAGTTCTTC. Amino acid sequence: CASSQGLAGDNEQFF.

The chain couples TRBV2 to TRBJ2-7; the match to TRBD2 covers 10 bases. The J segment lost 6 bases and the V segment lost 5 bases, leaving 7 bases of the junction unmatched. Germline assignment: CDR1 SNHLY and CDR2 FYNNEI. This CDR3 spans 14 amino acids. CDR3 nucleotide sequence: TGTGCCAGCAGTCAAAGCGGGGGGGCGGGCGAGCAGTACTTC. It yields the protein CASSQSGGAGEQYF.

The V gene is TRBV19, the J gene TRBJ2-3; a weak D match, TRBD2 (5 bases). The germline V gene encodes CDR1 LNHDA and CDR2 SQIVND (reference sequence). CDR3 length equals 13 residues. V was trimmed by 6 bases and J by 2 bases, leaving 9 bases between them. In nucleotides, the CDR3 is TGTGCCAGTAGCCAGACTATCACAGATACGCAGTATTTT. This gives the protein CASSQTITDTQYF.

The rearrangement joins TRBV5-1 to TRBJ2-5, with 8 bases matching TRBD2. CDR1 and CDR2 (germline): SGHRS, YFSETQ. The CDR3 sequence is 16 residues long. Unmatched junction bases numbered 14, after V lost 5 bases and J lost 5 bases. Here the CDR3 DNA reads TGCGCCAGCAGATTACTAGCGGTCACCGGGTGGGAGACCCAGTACTTC. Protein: CASRLLAVTGWETQYF.

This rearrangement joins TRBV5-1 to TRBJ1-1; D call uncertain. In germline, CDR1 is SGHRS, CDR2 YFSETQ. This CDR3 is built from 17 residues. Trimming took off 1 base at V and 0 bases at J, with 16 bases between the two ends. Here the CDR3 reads CASSLTRAQPMNTEAFF. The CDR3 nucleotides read TGCGCCAGCAGCTTGACGAGGGCCCAACCTATGAACACTGAAGCTTTCTTT.

The chain's CDR3 is CASSLLFQGSAKNIQYF. As DNA, the CDR3 is TGTGCCAGCAGCTTGTTATTTCAGGGGAGTGCCAAAAACATTCAGTACTTC. The V and J genes are TRBV7-2 and TRBJ2-4; a weak D match, TRBD1 (6 bases). CDR1 is SGHTA and CDR2 is FQGNSA in the germline V gene. The V end was cut by 3 bases, the J end by 1 base, with 16 bases between. The CDR3 is 17 residues long.

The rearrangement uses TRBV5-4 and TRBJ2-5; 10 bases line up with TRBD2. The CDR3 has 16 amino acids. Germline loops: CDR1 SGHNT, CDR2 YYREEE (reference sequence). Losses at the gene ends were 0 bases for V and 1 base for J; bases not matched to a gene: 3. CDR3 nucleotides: TGTGCCAGCAGCTTGGTAATAGCGGGGGGCCAAGAGACCCAGTACTTC. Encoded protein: CASSLVIAGGQETQYF. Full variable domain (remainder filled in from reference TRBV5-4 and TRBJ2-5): ETGVTQSPTHLIKTRGQQVTLRCSSQSGHNTVSWYQQALGQGPQFIFQYYREEENGRGNFPPRFSGLQFPNYSSELNVNALELDDSALYLCASSLVIAGGQETQYFGPGTRLLVL.

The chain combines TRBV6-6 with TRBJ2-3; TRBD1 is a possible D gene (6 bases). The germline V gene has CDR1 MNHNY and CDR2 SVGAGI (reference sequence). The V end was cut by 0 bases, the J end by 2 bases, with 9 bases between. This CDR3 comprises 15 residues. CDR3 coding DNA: TGTGCCAGCAGTTACTCGGGGGCGACCACAGATACGCAGTATTTT. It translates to CASSYSGATTDTQYF.

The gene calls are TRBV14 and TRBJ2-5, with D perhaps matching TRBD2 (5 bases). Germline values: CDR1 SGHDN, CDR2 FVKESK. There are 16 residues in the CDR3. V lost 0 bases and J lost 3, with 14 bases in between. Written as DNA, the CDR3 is TGTGCCAGCAGCCAAGAACTTGGGCTAGCAAAAGAGACCCAGTACTTC. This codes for CASSQELGLAKETQYF.

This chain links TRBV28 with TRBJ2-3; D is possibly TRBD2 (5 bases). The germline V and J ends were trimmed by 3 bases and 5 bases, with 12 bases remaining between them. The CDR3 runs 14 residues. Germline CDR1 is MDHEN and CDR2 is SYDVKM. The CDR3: CASSLLLVLDTQYF. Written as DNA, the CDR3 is TGTGCCAGCAGTTTGTTACTAGTTCTAGATACGCAGTATTTT.

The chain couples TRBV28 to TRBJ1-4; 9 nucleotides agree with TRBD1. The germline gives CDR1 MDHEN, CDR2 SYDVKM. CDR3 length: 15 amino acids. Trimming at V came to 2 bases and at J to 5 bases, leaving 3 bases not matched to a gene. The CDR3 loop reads CASSLSGTGNEKLFF. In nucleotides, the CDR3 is TGTGCCAGCAGTTTAAGCGGGACAGGGAATGAAAAACTGTTTTTT.

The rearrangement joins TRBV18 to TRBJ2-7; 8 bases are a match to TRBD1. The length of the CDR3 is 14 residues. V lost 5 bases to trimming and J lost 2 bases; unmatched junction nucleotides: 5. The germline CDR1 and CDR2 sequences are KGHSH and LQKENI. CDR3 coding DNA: TGTGCCAGCTCAGAGGGGACAGGAACCTACGAGCAGTACTTC. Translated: CASSEGTGTYEQYF.